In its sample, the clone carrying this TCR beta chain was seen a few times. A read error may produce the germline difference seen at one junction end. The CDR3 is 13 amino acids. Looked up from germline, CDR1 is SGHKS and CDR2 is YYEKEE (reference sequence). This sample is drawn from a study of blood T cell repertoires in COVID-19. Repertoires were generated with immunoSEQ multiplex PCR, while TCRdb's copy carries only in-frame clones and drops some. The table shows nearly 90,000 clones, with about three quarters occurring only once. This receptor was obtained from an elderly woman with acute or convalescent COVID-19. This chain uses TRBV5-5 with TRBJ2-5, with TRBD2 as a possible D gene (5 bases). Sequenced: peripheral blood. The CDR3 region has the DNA TGTGCCAGCAGTTTGGACTCCCAAGAGACCCAGTACTTC. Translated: CASSLDSQETQYF. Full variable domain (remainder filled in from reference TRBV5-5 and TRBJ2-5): DAGVTQSPTHLIKTRGQQVTLRCSPISGHKSVSWYQQVLGQGPQFIFQYYEKEERGRGNFPDRFSARQFPNYSSELNVNALLLGDSALYLCASSLDSQETQYFGPGTRLLVL.